Listed here are 25 T cell receptor beta chains from one sample, sequenced in a study of blood T cell repertoires in COVID-19. Libraries were prepared by immunoSEQ multiplex PCR; TCRdb keeps only in-frame clonotypes and omits some of them. The profile shows about 220,000 clones, over 60% of them singletons. The sequenced sample was peripheral blood. The receptors come from a woman aged 70-85 years with acute or convalescent COVID-19.

The chain uses TRBV10-3 and TRBJ2-3; 10 bases align to TRBD2. CDR1 ENHRY and CDR2 SYGVKD come from the germline V gene. V lost 7 bases, J lost 5 bases, and 12 bases stayed unmatched. The CDR3 runs 16 residues. This CDR3 reads CAIKGVSGGAIDTQYF. The CDR3 nucleotides read TGTGCCATCAAGGGAGTGAGCGGGGGGGCCATAGATACGCAGTATTTT.

The chain has TRBV30 and TRBJ1-3; D is perhaps TRBD1 (5 bases). Deletions cut 0 bases from V and 2 bases from J, with 8 bases between. The CDR3 is made up of 14 amino acids. Per the germline V gene, CDR1 is GTSNPN and CDR2 is SVGIG (reference sequence). CDR3 sequence: CAWSVQAAGNTIYF. The CDR3 DNA follows: TGTGCCTGGAGTGTACAGGCTGCTGGAAACACCATATATTTT.

The chain recombines TRBV19 with TRBJ2-5, with TRBD2 matching 9 bases. V was pared by 3 bases and J by 2 bases, with 7 bases of the junction left unmatched. In germline, CDR1 is LNHDA, CDR2 SQIVND (reference sequence). CDR3 length equals 16 residues. This CDR3 reads CASSMASGAAQETQYF. The CDR3 DNA follows: TGTGCCAGTAGTATGGCTAGCGGGGCGGCACAAGAGACCCAGTACTTC.

The chain combines TRBV6-4 with TRBJ2-3; tentative D call: TRBD2 (6 bases). The germline V and J ends were trimmed by 6 bases and 4 bases, with 11 bases remaining between them. Per germline, CDR1 MRHNA and CDR2 SNTAGT. The CDR3 contains 13 residues. In DNA, the CDR3 is TGTGCCAGCAGAGGTAGGAGGGCAGATACGCAGTATTTT. As protein: CASRGRRADTQYF.

The chain employs TRBV25-1 and TRBJ1-2, with D possibly being TRBD1 (5 bases). Germline CDR1 MGHDK, CDR2 SYGVNS. The CDR3 runs 17 residues. V lost 2 bases, J lost 0 bases, and 16 bases lay in between. CDR3 nucleotides: TGTGCCAGCAGTGAAATGTCCTCAGGGACTGCTAACTATGGCTACACCTTC. This codes for CASSEMSSGTANYGYTF.

The chain uses TRBV7-9 and TRBJ2-1; 9 nucleotides match TRBD2. Germline trimming cut 5 bases from V and 8 bases from J; bases unmatched to any gene: 7. This CDR3 contains 14 residues. Germline V gene sequence: CDR1 SEHNR, CDR2 FQNEAQ (reference sequence). DNA of the CDR3: TGTGCCAGCAGCCACGGGACTAGCACCCATGAGCAGTTCTTC. Its protein is CASSHGTSTHEQFF. The whole variable domain, remainder taken from reference TRBV7-9 and TRBJ2-1, is DTGVSQNPRHKITKRGQNVTFRCDPISEHNRLYWYRQTLGQGPEFLTYFQNEAQLEKSRLLSDRFSAERPKGSFSTLEIQRTEQGDSAMYLCASSHGTSTHEQFFGPGTRLTVL.

The chain combines TRBV5-6 with TRBJ1-5; D is unresolved. The CDR3 contains 15 residues. From germline, CDR1 is SGHDT and CDR2 YYEEEE. Trimming left V 2 bases short and J 3 bases short, with 12 bases between. The CDR3 spells CASSFLGEFNQPQHF. As DNA, the CDR3 is TGTGCCAGCAGCTTTCTTGGGGAGTTCAATCAGCCCCAGCATTTT.

The V call is TRBV6-6, the J call TRBJ2-5; weak D call: TRBD2 (5 bases). The V and J ends lost 1 base and 0 bases respectively, with 6 bases between them. This CDR3 has 14 amino acids. From germline, CDR1 is MNHNY and CDR2 SVGAGI (reference sequence). CDR3 in DNA: TGTGCCAGCAGTTACTTGAGGGACCAAGAGACCCAGTACTTC. It encodes CASSYLRDQETQYF.

The rearrangement joins TRBV9 to TRBJ1-5; 7 bases are shared with TRBD1. The CDR3 is 15 amino acids. The V segment lost 0 bases and the J segment 6 bases; nucleotides outside the gene matches: 6. CDR1 is SGDLS and CDR2 is YYNGEE in the germline V gene. CDR3 loop: CASSVGQGESQPQHF. CDR3 nucleotide sequence: TGTGCCAGCAGCGTAGGACAGGGTGAGAGTCAGCCCCAGCATTTT.

The chain joins TRBV7-2 to TRBJ1-1; the D gene is possibly TRBD1 (6 bases). V gave up 5 bases and J gave up 3 bases, with 10 bases separating them. The CDR3 contains 13 residues. In germline, CDR1 is SGHTA, CDR2 FQGNSA. The CDR3 nucleotides are TGTGCCAGCAGCGTACAGGGTGACACTGAAGCTTTCTTT. It encodes CASSVQGDTEAFF. Full variable domain (rest looked up from reference TRBV7-2 and TRBJ1-1): GAGVSQSPSNKVTEKGKDVELRCDPISGHTALYWYRQSLGQGLEFLIYFQGNSAPDKSGLPSDRFSAERTGGSVSTLTIQRTQQEDSAVYLCASSVQGDTEAFFGQGTRLTVV.

The V and J genes are TRBV18 and TRBJ1-3; no clear D. V lost 3 bases to trimming and J lost 0 bases, with 9 bases between them. This CDR3 contains 15 residues. From germline, CDR1 is KGHSH and CDR2 LQKENI. The chain's CDR3 is CASSPPLSSGNTIYF. For the CDR3, the DNA is TGTGCCAGCTCACCCCCCCTTTCCTCTGGAAACACCATATATTTT.

The chain joins TRBV28 to TRBJ2-7; the D is unclear. Germline V gene data show CDR1 as MDHEN and CDR2 as SYDVKM. The germline V and J ends were trimmed by 6 bases and 10 bases, with 19 bases remaining between them. This CDR3 spans 13 amino acids. CDR3: CASRPELSSSQYF. The CDR3 nucleotides read TGTGCCAGCAGACCGGAGTTGAGTTCGAGCCAGTACTTC.

The chain is built from TRBV19 and TRBJ1-1; tentatively, D is TRBD1 (6 bases). Germline V gene sequence: CDR1 LNHDA, CDR2 SQIVND (reference sequence). Deletions cut 0 bases from V and 3 bases from J, with 17 bases between. The CDR3 runs to 17 residues. This chain's CDR3 is CASSIDGGPGTDTEAFF. CDR3 DNA: TGTGCCAGTAGTATAGATGGGGGCCCAGGGACGGACACTGAAGCTTTCTTT. The complete variable domain, with remaining parts taken from reference TRBV19 and TRBJ1-1, reads DGGITQSPKYLFRKEGQNVTLSCEQNLNHDAMYWYRQDPGQGLRLIYYSQIVNDFQKGDIAEGYSVSREKKESFPLTVTSAQKNPTAFYLCASSIDGGPGTDTEAFFGQGTRLTVV.

The chain links TRBV30 to TRBJ2-7; the D is unclear. The CDR3 sequence is 11 residues long. Per the germline V gene, CDR1 is GTSNPN and CDR2 is SVGIG (reference sequence). Trimming removed 3 bases from V and 4 bases from J, with 7 bases in between. The CDR3 DNA follows: TGTGCCTGGAGCGCCGGTTACGAGCAGTACGTC. Residues: CAWSAGYEQYV.

The V and J genes are TRBV19 and TRBJ1-5; D is ambiguous. CDR1 LNHDA and CDR2 SQIVND come from the germline V gene (reference sequence). This CDR3 region has 15 residues. The V end lost 4 bases, the J end lost 3 bases, and 13 bases lay between the germline ends. CDR3 DNA: TGTGCCAGTAGTAGGATCGAGGGTAACAATCAGCCCCAGCATTTT. It encodes CASSRIEGNNQPQHF. The full variable domain, in which reference TRBV19 and TRBJ1-5 provide the parts outside the CDR3, is DGGITQSPKYLFRKEGQNVTLSCEQNLNHDAMYWYRQDPGQGLRLIYYSQIVNDFQKGDIAEGYSVSREKKESFPLTVTSAQKNPTAFYLCASSRIEGNNQPQHFGDGTRLSIL.

This sequence joins TRBV7-9 and TRBJ2-3; 8 bases align to TRBD1. This CDR3 has 18 residues. CDR1 and CDR2 (germline): SEHNR, FQNEAQ (reference sequence). V shed 2 bases and J 0 bases; nucleotides not matched to a gene: 10. This CDR3 reads CASSLPPGQGGSTDTQYF. CDR3 nucleotides: TGTGCCAGCAGCTTACCCCCAGGACAGGGCGGGAGCACAGATACGCAGTATTTT.

The rearrangement joins TRBV5-5 to TRBJ2-5; 12 bases agree with TRBD2. V shed 9 bases and J 6 bases; nucleotides not matched to a gene: 12. The germline CDR1 and CDR2 sequences are SGHKS and YYEKEE (reference sequence). This CDR3 spans 15 amino acids. The CDR3 is CATSLAGGGIQTQYF. As DNA, the CDR3 is TGTGCCACCTCACTAGCGGGGGGCGGCATTCAGACCCAGTACTTC.

The chain has TRBV5-4 and TRBJ1-3; tentative D call: TRBD1 (5 bases). Trimming left V 0 bases short and J 0 bases short, with 10 bases between. This CDR3 has 16 residues. Germline V gives CDR1 SGHNT, CDR2 YYREEE (reference sequence). The CDR3 DNA reads as TGTGCCAGCAGCTTGGGTGGACACTACTCTGGAAACACCATATATTTT. Translated: CASSLGGHYSGNTIYF.

The chain carries TRBV29-1 and TRBJ2-3, with D possibly being TRBD1 (6 bases). Trimming stripped 5 bases from V and 0 bases from J, with 6 bases between. Germline CDR1 SQVTM, CDR2 ANQGSEA. The CDR3 loop spans 12 amino acids. The CDR3 nucleotides are TGCAGCGTTACAGGGAGCACAGATACGCAGTATTTT. Protein sequence: CSVTGSTDTQYF.

V gene TRBV30 combines with J gene TRBJ2-6, with no clear D. Germline CDR1 GTSNPN, CDR2 SVGIG (reference sequence). This CDR3 contains 15 residues. Trimming pared 0 bases from V and 0 bases from J, leaving 6 bases between. The CDR3 region is CAWSVQSSGANVLTF. The DNA of the CDR3 is TGTGCCTGGAGTGTACAGAGCTCTGGGGCCAACGTCCTGACTTTC.

The genes are TRBV9 and TRBJ1-3, with TRBD1 as a possible D gene (5 bases). Looked up from germline, CDR1 is SGDLS and CDR2 is YYNGEE. V was cut by 3 bases and J by 4 bases, with 14 bases left in between. This CDR3 has 15 amino acids. The CDR3 nucleotides read TGTGCCAGCAGCGCAGGGTTTCCAGGCGGAAACACCATATATTTT. It is translated as CASSAGFPGGNTIYF.

This clone has just one count. The V and J genes are TRBV19 and TRBJ2-7; D gene uncertain. Germline V lookup: CDR1 LNHDA, CDR2 SQIVND (reference sequence). The V end lost 3 bases, the J end lost 5 bases, and 5 bases lay between the germline ends. The CDR3 contains 11 residues. CDR3 sequence: CASSIRDEQYF. DNA of the CDR3: TGTGCCAGTAGTATCCGGGACGAGCAGTACTTC.

This clone was detected only once. The rearrangement uses TRBV5-4 and TRBJ2-3; possible D gene TRBD2, 5 bases. CDR1 and CDR2 (germline): SGHNT, YYREEE (reference sequence). With 0 bases removed from V and 8 bases from J, the gap between germline ends came to 13 bases. This CDR3 contains 14 residues. CDR3: CASSLASPVGTQYF. The CDR3 bases are TGTGCCAGCAGCTTGGCTAGCCCGGTCGGTACGCAGTATTTT.

The V call is TRBV5-4, the J call TRBJ1-1; D is perhaps TRBD1 (6 bases). The V and J ends lost 6 bases and 1 base respectively, with 13 bases between them. The germline gives CDR1 SGHNT, CDR2 YYREEE (reference sequence). The CDR3 has 14 residues. Here the CDR3 reads CASTLKQGNTEAFF. In DNA form, the CDR3 reads TGTGCCAGCACCCTAAAACAGGGGAACACTGAAGCTTTCTTT.

The V gene is TRBV3-1 (or the pseudogene TRBV3-2), the J gene TRBJ1-4; 9 nucleotides align to TRBD1. CDR3 length equals 14 residues. Germline values: CDR1 LGHDT, CDR2 YNNKEL (reference sequence). The junction had 2 bases not matched to a gene; V was cut back by 3 bases and J by 6 bases. CDR3 sequence (DNA): TGTGCCAGCAGCCAGACAGGGGGTTATGAAAAACTGTTTTTT. This sequence encodes CASSQTGGYEKLFF.